The 24 T cell receptor beta chains below come from one sample, sequenced in a study of T cells after yellow fever vaccination. TCRdb passed the 5' RACE reads through MiXCR, listing each CDR3 protein once. This sample carries some 390,000 distinct CDR3 sequences, 6.2% of them seen once, and the ten largest clones take about 15%. The sequencing here drew on PBMCs, taken 5 days after the yellow fever booster vaccination. Receptor source: a man in his thirties or forties who received the YFV17D yellow fever vaccine.

The V and J genes are TRBV18 and TRBJ2-1; no clear D gene. From germline, CDR1 is KGHSH and CDR2 LQKENI. The CDR3 covers 12 residues. V lost 6 bases, J lost 9 bases, and 12 bases lay in between. As DNA, the CDR3 is TGTGCCAGCTCGGTAGGCTACGGTGAGCAGTTCTTC. Its translation: CASSVGYGEQFF.

This clonotype was counted a few times. This rearrangement joins TRBV20-1 to TRBJ2-3; 8 nucleotides match TRBD2. Germline-derived CDR1 and CDR2 are DFQATT and SNEGSKA (reference sequence). This CDR3 is built from 15 residues. The CDR3 region is CSGGGDRQNTDTQYF. The CDR3, as DNA: TGCAGCGGGGGGGGTGATAGACAGAACACAGATACGCAGTATTTT.

This clonotype was seen a handful of times. The V gene is TRBV5-4, the J gene TRBJ2-1; 12 positions agree with TRBD2. The CDR3 is 18 residues long. The trim removed 2 bases at V and 0 bases at J, leaving 6 bases unmatched. Looked up from germline, CDR1 is SGHNT and CDR2 is YYREEE (reference sequence). The DNA of the CDR3 is TGTGCCAGCAGCTTAGGGACTAGCGGGTGGAGCTCCTACAATGAGCAGTTCTTC. This codes for CASSLGTSGWSSYNEQFF. Full variable domain (outside the CDR3, taken from reference TRBV5-4 and TRBJ2-1): ETGVTQSPTHLIKTRGQQVTLRCSSQSGHNTVSWYQQALGQGPQFIFQYYREEENGRGNFPPRFSGLQFPNYSSELNVNALELDDSALYLCASSLGTSGWSSYNEQFFGPGTRLTVL.

This clonotype was seen a few times. The V and J genes are TRBV6-5 and TRBJ2-1, with 16 bases fitting TRBD2. V shed 2 bases, J shed 9 bases, and the junction held 7 bases outside the gene matches. Germline CDR1 and CDR2: MNHEY and SVGAGI. The CDR3 contains 17 residues. Here the CDR3 reads CASSYGTSGRALVEQFF. CDR3 bases: TGTGCCAGCAGTTACGGGACTAGCGGGAGGGCCTTAGTTGAGCAGTTCTTC.

A few counts support this clonotype. The chain links TRBV29-1 to TRBJ2-7, with D perhaps TRBD2 (6 bases). Germline values: CDR1 SQVTM, CDR2 ANQGSEA. Trimming left V 4 bases short and J 7 bases short, with 17 bases between. CDR3 length: 13 residues. The CDR3 nucleotides read TGCAGCGTTGCCGGGACGGCAGGAGGGGAGCAGTACTTC. Translating gives CSVAGTAGGEQYF.

The chain is built from TRBV20-1 and TRBJ2-1, with D hard to call. The CDR3 is 13 amino acids. The germline V gene has CDR1 DFQATT and CDR2 SNEGSKA (reference sequence). The V end was cut by 5 bases, the J end by 1 base, with 9 bases between. The CDR3 coding sequence is TGCAGTGCTGGCCCGTGGTCCTACAATGAGCAGTTCTTC. Translated, it gives CSAGPWSYNEQFF.

This clonotype was detected ten times or more. The chain links TRBV6-6 to TRBJ1-2; no firm D call. The CDR3 length is 11 residues. The germline V gene encodes CDR1 MNHNY and CDR2 SVGAGI (reference sequence). V was clipped by 6 bases and J by 8 bases, with 10 bases between them. CDR3 region: CASSPGGGYTF. CDR3 DNA sequence: TGTGCCAGCAGCCCGGGTGGAGGCTACACCTTC.

The rearrangement uses TRBV20-1 and TRBJ1-1; possibly TRBD1 for D (6 bases). Between the trimmed V and J ends, which lost 5 bases and 0 bases, there was a span of 10 bases. This CDR3 is 13 amino acids long. In germline, CDR1 is DFQATT, CDR2 SNEGSKA (reference sequence). The CDR3 bases are TGCAGTGCTCCTAGGGGGGTGAACACTGAAGCTTTCTTT. Its translation: CSAPRGVNTEAFF.

The DNA for the CDR3 is TGTGCCATCAGTGGAGGCGGGAGCCTTGATACGCAGTATTTT. This gives the protein CAISGGGSLDTQYF. The J gene is TRBJ2-3, the V gene TRBV10-3; 7 bases are a match to TRBD2. V was clipped by 4 bases and J by 6 bases; unmatched bases: 7. The CDR3 length is 14 residues. Germline CDR1 ENHRY, CDR2 SYGVKD.

A few counts support this clonotype. This chain uses TRBV7-2 with TRBJ2-7; D unclear. The germline gives CDR1 SGHTA, CDR2 FQGNSA. V dropped 3 bases and J dropped 6 bases, with 12 bases sitting between them. The CDR3 totals 13 residues. The DNA for the CDR3 is TGTGCCAGCAGCTTTAATTCAGATGGCGAGCAGTACTTC. Translation: CASSFNSDGEQYF.

The chain recombines TRBV6-6 with TRBJ1-2, with D maybe TRBD1 (5 bases). The length of the CDR3 is 13 residues. Germline lookup yields CDR1 MNHNY and CDR2 SVGAGI (reference sequence). V shed 2 bases and J shed 8 bases, with 12 bases lying between them. In DNA form, the CDR3 reads TGTGCCAGCAGTTACGGGGGTGCTTCGGGCTACACCTTC. Amino acids: CASSYGGASGYTF.

This clonotype was recorded many times. This chain uses TRBV9 with TRBJ1-1; tentatively, D is TRBD1 (6 bases). Germline V gene lookup returns CDR1 SGDLS and CDR2 YYNGEE. V shed 0 bases and J shed 7 bases, with 16 bases lying between them. This CDR3 contains 15 residues. For the CDR3, the DNA is TGTGCCAGCAGCGTAGGAGTCGGGGGCTTGGATGAAGCTTTCTTT. This encodes CASSVGVGGLDEAFF.

This clonotype was observed at least ten times. The chain combines TRBV9 with TRBJ1-1, with D uncertain. The CDR3 spans 16 residues. The V end lost 4 bases, the J end lost 4 bases, and 20 bases lay between the germline ends. Looked up from germline, CDR1 is SGDLS and CDR2 is YYNGEE. The CDR3 is CASSPVFGVSTTEAFF. For the CDR3, the DNA is TGTGCCAGCAGCCCTGTTTTCGGGGTGAGTACCACTGAAGCTTTCTTT.

This clonotype was found many times. The chain couples TRBV15 to TRBJ1-5; D unresolved. The germline V and J ends were trimmed by 1 base and 2 bases, with 12 bases remaining between them. CDR1 LNHNV and CDR2 YYDKDF come from the germline V gene (reference sequence). This CDR3 has 16 amino acids. CDR3 residues: CATSRVRGGGNQPQHF. Written as DNA, the CDR3 is TGTGCCACCAGCAGAGTTCGGGGAGGAGGCAATCAGCCCCAGCATTTT.

This clonotype was picked up many times. This chain joins TRBV6-2 or TRBV6-3 and TRBJ2-5; TRBD2 is a possible D gene (6 bases). Germline V lookup: CDR1 MNHEY, CDR2 SVGEGT. The CDR3 spans 19 residues. V shed 5 bases and J shed 1 base, with 26 bases lying between them. This chain's CDR3 is CASSPMGSGYPSLQETQYF. The CDR3 bases are TGTGCCAGCAGTCCGATGGGGAGCGGGTACCCATCACTCCAAGAGACCCAGTACTTC.

This clonotype was picked up many times. The rearrangement uses TRBV6-6 and TRBJ2-1, with D tentatively TRBD2 (6 bases). CDR3 length equals 13 residues. Deletions cut 11 bases from V and 9 bases from J, with 20 bases between. From germline, CDR1 is MNHNY and CDR2 SVGAGI (reference sequence). CDR3 sequence (DNA): TGTGCCGGCTCGGCGCGGGAAACGACTGAGCAGTTCTTC. Protein product: CAGSARETTEQFF.

This clonotype was found many times. CDR3 in DNA: TGCGCCAGCAGCCAAGGGGGGACTAGCGGGATAAATGAGCAGTTCTTC. Encoded protein: CASSQGGTSGINEQFF. The chain carries TRBV4-3 and TRBJ2-1; TRBD2 matches 13 bases. The CDR3 runs 16 residues. Germline CDR1 LGHNA, CDR2 YSLEER. J gave up 7 bases and V 1 base, and 4 bases lay outside the gene matches.

This clonotype was recorded a few times. V is TRBV29-1 and J is TRBJ2-3; D not resolved. Between the trimmed V and J ends, which lost 5 bases and 0 bases, there was a span of 6 bases. The CDR3 spans 12 residues. Germline V lookup: CDR1 SQVTM, CDR2 ANQGSEA. CDR3 amino acids: CSVRPSTDTQYF. CDR3 sequence (DNA): TGCAGCGTTCGGCCTAGCACAGATACGCAGTATTTT.

A few counts support this clonotype. This sequence joins TRBV29-1 and TRBJ2-5, with 10 bases lining up with TRBD2. Germline V gene lookup returns CDR1 SQVTM and CDR2 ANQGSEA. The CDR3 consists of 15 residues. J gave up 3 bases and V 5 bases, and 9 bases lay outside the gene matches. CDR3 in amino acids: CSVSHLAGGKETQYF. In nucleotides, the CDR3 is TGCAGCGTTTCTCACTTAGCGGGAGGTAAAGAGACCCAGTACTTC.

This clonotype came up many times. The rearrangement joins TRBV5-1 to TRBJ2-1; TRBD1 might be the D (6 bases). V was clipped by 4 bases and J by 9 bases, with 11 bases between them. This CDR3 spans 12 amino acids. From germline, CDR1 is SGHRS and CDR2 YFSETQ. CDR3 loop: CASSLTRGEQFF. As DNA, the CDR3 is TGCGCCAGCAGCCTGACCAGGGGTGAGCAGTTCTTC.

This clonotype showed up many times. The rearrangement joins TRBV7-6 to TRBJ2-3; tentatively, D is TRBD2 (5 bases). V gave up 5 bases and J gave up 7 bases, with 16 bases separating them. Germline CDR1 and CDR2: SGHVS and FNYEAQ. The CDR3 contains 14 residues. CDR3 in amino acids: CASSRSSGPNTQYF. The CDR3 region has the DNA TGTGCCAGCAGCCGCAGCAGCGGACCAAATACGCAGTATTTT.

This clonotype was counted many times. This chain links TRBV11-2 with TRBJ2-5; 11 nucleotides agree with TRBD2. J was trimmed by 3 bases and V by 9 bases; bases with no gene match: 6. The CDR3 covers 14 residues. CDR1 is SGHAT and CDR2 is FQNNGV in the germline V gene. This chain's CDR3 is CASQPGLAEETQYF. The DNA for the CDR3 is TGTGCCAGTCAACCGGGACTAGCGGAAGAGACCCAGTACTTC.

This clonotype was detected ten times or more. The chain links TRBV7-2 to TRBJ2-7; 12 nucleotides align to TRBD2. The germline V gene has CDR1 SGHTA and CDR2 FQGNSA. J lost 9 bases, V lost 3 bases, and 6 bases had no gene match. The CDR3 extends over 14 amino acids. The CDR3 loop reads CASSLLAGGQGQYF. The CDR3 coding sequence is TGTGCCAGCAGCTTGCTAGCGGGAGGGCAGGGGCAGTACTTC.

This clonotype was picked up a small number of times. V and J are TRBV5-4 and TRBJ2-3; no definite D call. V lost 0 bases and J 3 bases, leaving 8 bases between the germline ends. Germline V gene data show CDR1 as SGHNT and CDR2 as YYREEE (reference sequence). This CDR3 is 14 amino acids long. CDR3 nucleotides: TGTGCCAGCAGCTTGGAGTTCGGAACAGATACGCAGTATTTT. It translates to CASSLEFGTDTQYF.